A selection of T cell receptor beta chains follows, all from one sample in a study of blood T cell repertoires in COVID-19. Repertoires were generated with immunoSEQ multiplex PCR, while TCRdb's copy carries only in-frame clones and drops some. The repertoire holds approximately 270,000 clones, roughly 83% seen once, with roughly 10% in the top ten. Material: peripheral blood. The source of these receptors is a man aged 80 or over with acute or convalescent COVID-19. The CDR3 runs from the conserved cysteine through the conserved F or W. The order of the fields is clone size, V gene, J gene, CDR3 protein. Clone size appears in some rows only: once, few, many, or a class for an expanded clone.

clone size: NA; V gene: TRBV6-5; J gene: TRBJ1-1; CDR3 protein: CASYKGLLGTEAFF
clone size: NA; V gene: TRBV6-4; J gene: TRBJ2-7; CDR3 protein: CASSVGFGSSYEQYF
clone size: NA; V gene: TRBV30; J gene: TRBJ2-2; CDR3 protein: CAWRGQTNTGELFF
clone size: NA; V gene: TRBV5-1; J gene: TRBJ2-2; CDR3 protein: CASSLENRGKTGELFF
clone size: NA; V gene: TRBV5-1; J gene: TRBJ2-5; CDR3 protein: CASSRNRGIKETQYF
clone size: NA; V gene: TRBV7-9; J gene: TRBJ2-7; CDR3 protein: CASSLGQGRSEQYF
clone size: NA; V gene: TRBV24-1; J gene: TRBJ1-2; CDR3 protein: CATSDPINYGYTF
clone size: NA; V gene: TRBV6-5; J gene: TRBJ1-6; CDR3 protein: CASSYDRANSPLHF
clone size: NA; V gene: TRBV19; J gene: TRBJ1-2; CDR3 protein: CASSDDGQGFYGYTF
clone size: NA; V gene: TRBV19; J gene: TRBJ2-7; CDR3 protein: CATPAGTRYEQYF
clone size: NA; V gene: TRBV3-1/TRBV3-2; J gene: TRBJ1-5; CDR3 protein: CASSRDISNQPQHF
clone size: NA; V gene: TRBV19; J gene: TRBJ1-2; CDR3 protein: CASSTTTTGKSYGYTF
clone size: NA; V gene: TRBV5-6; J gene: TRBJ2-2; CDR3 protein: CASSLVEVAGELFF
clone size: once; V gene: TRBV7-2; J gene: TRBJ1-1; CDR3 protein: CASSSTGNTEAFF
clone size: NA; V gene: TRBV9; J gene: TRBJ2-3; CDR3 protein: CASSAPPGGADTQYF
clone size: NA; V gene: TRBV28; J gene: TRBJ1-2; CDR3 protein: CASSFGAANYGYTF
clone size: once; V gene: TRBV3-1/TRBV3-2; J gene: TRBJ2-7; CDR3 protein: CASSQDVRTGMTPEQYF
clone size: NA; V gene: TRBV5-1; J gene: TRBJ2-7; CDR3 protein: CASSSLRYSYEQYF